These 32 T cell receptor beta chains originate from one sample sequenced in a study of blood T cells in healthy people across ages. A J-beta primer mix and a sample-barcoded 5' primer were used in a second PCR of about 6 to 12 cycles. TCRdb reprocessed the 5' RACE reads with MiXCR, giving one entry per CDR3 protein. The table shows approximately 800,000 distinct CDR3 sequences, with more than 35% occurring only once. Sequenced: blood. These receptors came from an elderly man in good health.

This chain uses TRBV20-1 with TRBJ1-2; possibly TRBD1 for D (5 bases). Trimming took 0 bases from V and 6 from J, leaving 23 bases between them. This CDR3 comprises 17 residues. Germline V lookup: CDR1 DFQATT, CDR2 SNEGSKA (reference sequence). The CDR3 DNA reads as TGCAGTGCTAGAGATAGGGGTCATGGGGCTGGGGAGGATGGCTACACCTTC. Amino acid sequence: CSARDRGHGAGEDGYTF.

This clonotype was counted only a few times. The rearrangement uses TRBV29-1 and TRBJ2-7, with 10 bases aligning to TRBD2. Germline CDR1 is SQVTM and CDR2 is ANQGSEA. CDR3 length: 14 amino acids. V shed 6 bases, J shed 2 bases, and the junction held 7 bases outside the gene matches. The DNA for the CDR3 is TGCAGCGTGGGGCCTACTAGCGGGGCCTACGAGCAGTACTTC. It translates to CSVGPTSGAYEQYF.

A few counts support this clonotype. The J gene is TRBJ2-5, the V gene TRBV7-2; D remains unclear. The better agreement between TRBJ2-7 and the DNA end casts doubt on the J call. The CDR3 spans 13 residues. Germline lookup yields CDR1 SGHTA and CDR2 FQGNSA. DNA for the CDR3: TGTGCCAGCAGCGCCCTACCTGTGGGCGAGCAGTACTTC. Its translation: CASSALPVGEQYF.

J is TRBJ2-7 and V is TRBV7-9; possibly TRBD1 or TRBD2 for D (5 bases each). CDR1 SEHNR and CDR2 FQNEAQ come from the germline V gene (reference sequence). The germline V and J ends were trimmed by 4 bases and 3 bases, with 16 bases remaining between them. The CDR3 consists of 15 residues. The CDR3 nucleotides are TGTGCCAGCAGCTCCCAACTACGGGACGGCTACGAGCAGTACTTC. Protein product: CASSSQLRDGYEQYF.

The chain joins TRBV4-3 to TRBJ1-1; the D gene is possibly TRBD1 (5 bases). Trimming shortened V by 1 base and J by 7 bases, and 13 bases separated the two germline ends. In germline, CDR1 is LGHNA, CDR2 YSLEER. The CDR3 runs to 14 residues. DNA of the CDR3: TGCGCCAGCAGCCAAGGCCCCCAAGGGGATGAAGCTTTCTTT. Its translation: CASSQGPQGDEAFF.

The chain carries TRBV14 and TRBJ1-1; D not certain. V gave up 4 bases and J gave up 10 bases, with 16 bases separating them. The CDR3 is made up of 13 amino acids. In germline, CDR1 is SGHDN, CDR2 FVKESK. The CDR3 DNA reads TGTGCCAGCAGCCCAGCGACCGTTGATGGAGCTTTCTTT. It is translated as CASSPATVDGAFF.

This clonotype was detected only a few times. The genes are TRBV7-8 and TRBJ2-5, with 7 bases identical to TRBD2. Germline lookup yields CDR1 SGHVS and CDR2 FQNEAQ. This CDR3 spans 15 amino acids. Trimming took 3 bases from V and 5 from J; bases not matched to a gene: 9. CDR3 sequence (DNA): TGTGCCAGCAGCTTGGGCCTTTTGGGGGGGGAGACCCAGTACTTC. It translates to CASSLGLLGGETQYF.

The genes are TRBV30 and TRBJ2-5; 7 positions match TRBD1. CDR1 GTSNPN and CDR2 SVGIG come from the germline V gene (reference sequence). The length of the CDR3 is 13 residues. V was clipped by 2 bases and J by 6 bases; unmatched bases: 6. The CDR3 region has the DNA TGTGCCTGGAGTCCCGACAGGGAAAAGACCCAGTACTTC. Amino acids: CAWSPDREKTQYF.

The chain employs TRBV14 and TRBJ2-1; D unclear. There are 13 residues in the CDR3. V dropped 4 bases and J dropped 2 bases, with 6 bases sitting between them. Germline values: CDR1 SGHDN, CDR2 FVKESK. The CDR3 sequence is CASSRGAYNEQFF. CDR3 DNA: TGTGCCAGCAGCCGGGGTGCCTACAATGAGCAGTTCTTC.

This clonotype was counted a few times. This chain uses TRBV5-6 with TRBJ2-3; 10 nucleotides align to TRBD2. The germline V gene has CDR1 SGHDT and CDR2 YYEEEE. This CDR3 is built from 14 residues. J gave up 6 bases and V 4 bases, and 5 bases lay outside the gene matches. This CDR3 reads CASSAGTSEDTQYF. In DNA form, the CDR3 reads TGTGCCAGCAGCGCTGGGACTAGCGAGGATACGCAGTATTTT.

This clonotype turned up a few times. The CDR3 reads CASSDILGTEQYF. In nucleotides, the CDR3 is TGTGCCAGCAGTGATATTCTGGGGACAGAGCAGTACTTC. V gene TRBV25-1 combines with J gene TRBJ2-5, with TRBD1 matching 7 bases. There are 13 residues in the CDR3. Germline V gene sequence: CDR1 MGHDK, CDR2 SYGVNS. Unmatched junction bases numbered 9, after V lost 3 bases and J lost 11 bases.

This rearrangement joins TRBV12-3 or TRBV12-4 to TRBJ1-4, with 10 bases aligning to TRBD1. Trimming at V came to 0 bases and at J to 3 bases, leaving 4 bases not matched to a gene. CDR3 length: 17 residues. This CDR3 is CASSLAKGTGANEKLFF. The DNA of the CDR3 is TGTGCCAGCAGTTTAGCAAAAGGGACAGGGGCTAATGAAAAACTGTTTTTT.

The CDR3 sequence: CASSLTGQGLEQYF. In nucleotides, the CDR3 is TGTGCCAGCAGTTTAACGGGACAGGGCCTTGAGCAGTACTTC. The chain carries TRBV12-3 or TRBV12-4 and TRBJ2-7; 9 nucleotides agree with TRBD1. Germline trimming cut 2 bases from V and 7 bases from J; bases unmatched to any gene: 6. The CDR3 is 14 residues long.

The genes are TRBV5-1 and TRBJ2-3, with D perhaps matching TRBD1 (6 bases). Trimming stripped 0 bases from V and 0 bases from J, with 8 bases between. This CDR3 comprises 15 residues. CDR1 SGHRS and CDR2 YFSETQ come from the germline V gene. In nucleotides, the CDR3 is TGCGCCAGCAGCTTGGAGGGGGACAGCACAGATACGCAGTATTTT. Protein sequence: CASSLEGDSTDTQYF.

The rearrangement uses TRBV12-3 or TRBV12-4 and TRBJ2-5; 8 nucleotides match TRBD1. Germline trimming cut 7 bases from V and 11 bases from J; bases unmatched to any gene: 15. This CDR3 contains 14 residues. The CDR3, as DNA: TGTGCCAGCACGGTGGGACAGGAATACAATGAGCAGTACTTC. Translating gives CASTVGQEYNEQYF.

The chain employs TRBV11-2 and TRBJ2-2; TRBD1 matches at 10 bases. CDR3 size: 15 residues. The germline V gene has CDR1 SGHAT and CDR2 FQNNGV. V was pared by 6 bases and J by 6 bases, with 7 bases of the junction left unmatched. The CDR3 reads CASRKPGQGSGELFF. The CDR3, as DNA: TGTGCCAGCAGAAAACCGGGACAGGGGTCCGGGGAGCTGTTTTTT. Full variable domain (outside the CDR3, taken from reference TRBV11-2 and TRBJ2-2): EAGVAQSPRYKIIEKRQSVAFWCNPISGHATLYWYQQILGQGPKLLIQFQNNGVVDDSQLPKDRFSAERLKGVDSTLKIQPAKLEDSAVYLCASRKPGQGSGELFFGEGSRLTVL.

In this sample, this clonotype turned up a few times. The chain carries TRBV30 and TRBJ1-2; tentatively, D is TRBD1 (5 bases). Germline CDR1 GTSNPN, CDR2 SVGIG (reference sequence). Trimming removed 5 bases at V and 6 bases at J, with 22 bases between. CDR3 size: 15 residues. CDR3 loop: CAWGKGRGSTNGYTF. The DNA for the CDR3 is TGTGCCTGGGGGAAAGGTAGGGGATCGACGAATGGCTACACCTTC.

There are a few counts of this clonotype. The chain links TRBV7-2 to TRBJ2-5, with 8 bases matching TRBD2. The CDR3 runs 15 residues. Per the germline V gene, CDR1 is SGHTA and CDR2 is FQGNSA. The V and J ends lost 2 bases and 3 bases, in that order; junction bases with no gene match: 5. CDR3 bases: TGTGCCAGCAGCTTAAGGCCCGGGAGGGAAGAGACCCAGTACTTC. Amino acids: CASSLRPGREETQYF.

The rearrangement joins TRBV6-6 to TRBJ1-1; possibly TRBD1 for D (6 bases). Germline assignment: CDR1 MNHNY and CDR2 SVGAGI (reference sequence). Trimming pared 8 bases from V and 1 base from J, leaving 11 bases between. This CDR3 is built from 13 residues. CDR3 loop: CASHREENTEAFF. In DNA form, the CDR3 reads TGTGCCAGCCACAGGGAAGAGAACACTGAAGCTTTCTTT.

V gene TRBV29-1 combines with J gene TRBJ2-4; D is unclear. The J call may be in error: the DNA end matches TRBJ2-5 better. Looked up from germline, CDR1 is SQVTM and CDR2 is ANQGSEA. The CDR3 is 13 residues long. The CDR3 here is CSSDGGRQETQYF. The CDR3 nucleotides are TGCAGCTCCGACGGTGGTAGACAAGAGACCCAGTACTTC.

This clonotype was seen a few times. The rearrangement joins TRBV5-1 to TRBJ2-1; 9 positions agree with TRBD2. The CDR3 has 14 residues. V trimming: 0 bases; J trimming: 9 bases; junction bases outside the gene matches: 4. Germline V CDR1 and CDR2: SGHRS, YFSETQ. The DNA of the CDR3 is TGCGCCAGCAGCTTGGATAGCGGGAGTTTTGAGCAGTTCTTC. Residues: CASSLDSGSFEQFF.

The chain has TRBV29-1 and TRBJ2-6; the match to TRBD2 covers 9 bases. CDR3 size: 16 residues. The ends lost 4 bases at V and 2 bases at J; junction bases unmatched: 6. Per the germline V gene, CDR1 is SQVTM and CDR2 is ANQGSEA. CDR3 sequence reads: CSVGGAGGAGANVLTF. CDR3 in DNA: TGCAGCGTTGGAGGAGCGGGAGGAGCTGGGGCCAACGTCCTGACTTTC. Filled out from reference TRBV29-1 and TRBJ2-6, the complete variable domain reads SAVISQKPSRDICQRGTSLTIQCQVDSQVTMMFWYRQQPGQSLTLIATANQGSEATYESGFVIDKFPISRPNLTFSTLTVSNMSPEDSSIYLCSVGGAGGAGANVLTFGAGSRLTVL.

This sequence joins TRBV9 and TRBJ2-1, with 7 bases aligning to TRBD1. Germline CDR1 and CDR2: SGDLS and YYNGEE. Trimming removed 4 bases from V and 5 bases from J; junction bases left unmatched: 6. The CDR3 runs to 14 residues. CDR3 residues: CASSSDRVHNEQFF. The CDR3 DNA reads TGTGCCAGCAGCAGCGACAGGGTCCACAATGAGCAGTTCTTC.

The V call is TRBV4-2, the J call TRBJ2-7; 11 bases align to TRBD2. The DNA end favors TRBJ2-5, so the J call may be wrong. Germline lookup yields CDR1 LGHNA and CDR2 YNFKEQ. This CDR3 has 18 residues. CDR3 nucleotides: TGTGCCAGCAGCCAAGCGGATCTTAGCGGGAGGGGGCAAGAGACCCAGTACTTC. Translated, it gives CASSQADLSGRGQETQYF.

On this clonotype: A read error may account for a junction end that differs from germline. The gene calls are TRBV12-3 or TRBV12-4 and TRBJ2-4, with 7 bases matching TRBD2. The length of the CDR3 is 13 residues. CDR3 in DNA: TGTGCCTGCAGTTTCTTGGGACTACTTGGTCCGTACTTC. This sequence encodes CACSFLGLLGPYF.

The chain links TRBV29-1 to TRBJ1-1; the D is unclear. Trimming pared 4 bases from V and 3 bases from J, leaving 9 bases between. The CDR3 sequence is 12 residues long. Germline V gene data show CDR1 as SQVTM and CDR2 as ANQGSEA. The CDR3 sequence: CSVGEADTEAFF. Written as DNA, the CDR3 is TGCAGCGTTGGGGAGGCGGACACTGAAGCTTTCTTT.

This sequence joins TRBV6-5 and TRBJ2-5, with TRBD1 identical over 8 bases. The CDR3 totals 21 residues. The junction had 21 bases not matched to a gene; V was cut back by 2 bases and J by 1 base. The germline gives CDR1 MNHEY, CDR2 SVGAGI. This CDR3 is CASSYRPPDQARGPAQETQYF. CDR3 nucleotide sequence: TGTGCCAGCAGTTACCGTCCCCCTGACCAGGCCAGGGGGCCTGCCCAAGAGACCCAGTACTTC.

V is TRBV9 and J is TRBJ1-2, with D possibly TRBD1 on 5 matching bases. This CDR3 has 15 residues. In germline, CDR1 is SGDLS, CDR2 YYNGEE. Trimming removed 0 bases from V and 4 bases from J, with 13 bases in between. The CDR3 nucleotides read TGTGCCAGCAGCGTAGCTTGGGGGTCTGGCTATGGCTACACCTTC. Protein sequence: CASSVAWGSGYGYTF. The full variable domain, with the rest looked up from reference TRBV9 and TRBJ1-2, is DSGVTQTPKHLITATGQRVTLRCSPRSGDLSVYWYQQSLDQGLQFLIQYYNGEERAKGNILERFSAQQFPDLHSELNLSSLELGDSALYFCASSVAWGSGYGYTFGSGTRLTVV.

The gene calls are TRBV5-1 and TRBJ2-6; D unresolved. The germline V gene has CDR1 SGHRS and CDR2 YFSETQ. The V gene lost 3 bases and the J gene lost 2 bases, with 9 bases spanning the gap. The CDR3 spans 15 residues. The CDR3 loop is CASSSLSAGANVLTF. CDR3 in DNA: TGCGCCAGCAGCTCTCTCTCAGCTGGGGCCAACGTCCTGACTTTC.

V is TRBV25-1 and J is TRBJ1-4; D possibly corresponds to TRBD1 (5 bases). With 6 bases removed from V and 3 bases from J, the gap between germline ends came to 11 bases. CDR3 size: 14 residues. Germline-derived CDR1 and CDR2 are MGHDK and SYGVNS. The CDR3 loop reads CASRNTGSNEKLFF. The CDR3, as DNA: TGTGCCAGCAGGAATACAGGTTCTAATGAAAAACTGTTTTTT.

The chain couples TRBV20-1 to TRBJ1-1; possibly TRBD1 for D (5 bases). V shed 4 bases and J shed 5 bases, with 14 bases lying between them. The CDR3 has 13 residues. The V gene's germline CDR1 is DFQATT and CDR2 SNEGSKA (reference sequence). CDR3 protein: CSAIQGGGTEAFF. The CDR3 region has the DNA TGCAGTGCTATTCAGGGAGGCGGAACTGAAGCTTTCTTT.

The chain uses TRBV6-5 and TRBJ2-1; D is unclear. Germline V gene data show CDR1 as MNHEY and CDR2 as SVGAGI. Trimming stripped 2 bases from V and 10 bases from J, with 15 bases between. The CDR3 contains 14 residues. For the CDR3, the DNA is TGTGCCAGCAGTTACAAAGGCTGGGGTCAGGAGCAGTTCTTC. Its protein is CASSYKGWGQEQFF.